These T cell receptor beta chains were read from a single sample in a study of technical replicates of blood from a few donors. Profiled with immunoSEQ multiplex PCR; TCRdb holds only in-frame clones, not every one. This table has approximately 82,000 clones, approximately 94% appearing once. Sequencing was performed on T cells isolated from PBMCs. These receptors all come from a human donor in good health. The CDR3 runs from the conserved cysteine through the conserved F or W. A D gene is named only where the DNA matches it firmly. Some rows mark clone size as missing; the rest say once, few, many or name a class of expanded clone.

TRBD2 | TRBJ2-1 | TRBV11-3 | once | TGTGCCAGCAGCTCATATTCATCGGCGGGGGATTTTGGTGAGCAGTTCTTC | CASSSYSSAGDFGEQFF
- | TRBJ2-1 | TRBV7-9 | few | TGTGCCAGCAGCTCACGTCGGAGCTCCTACAATGAGCAGTTCTTC | CASSSRRSSYNEQFF
TRBD1 | TRBJ1-1 | TRBV5-4 | - | TGTGCCAGCAGCCCGGACAGGGGGCTAATAGGCACTGAAGCTTTCTTT | CASSPDRGLIGTEAFF
- | TRBJ1-4 | TRBV4-2 | - | TGTGCCAGCAGGGAAACAGGGAGTGAAAAACTGTTTTTT | CASRETGSEKLFF
TRBD1 | TRBJ1-2 | TRBV7-9 | - | TGTGCCAGCAGCTCGGGGATCCCGACAGGGAATGGCTACACCTTC | CASSSGIPTGNGYTF
TRBD1 | TRBJ1-1 | TRBV18 | - | TGTGCCAGCTCATCTTGGACAGGGGGCTTCAGCACTGAAGCTTTCTTT | CASSSWTGGFSTEAFF
TRBD2 | TRBJ2-3 | TRBV5-6 | - | TGTGCCAGCAGCTTTAGCGGGGGGCCCGGAGATACGCAGTATTTT | CASSFSGGPGDTQYF
TRBD2 | TRBJ2-1 | TRBV6-5 | - | TGTGCCAGCACGCGCCCCGGGACTAACTACAATGAGCAGTTCTTC | CASTRPGTNYNEQFF
TRBD1 | TRBJ1-5 | TRBV6-5 | - | TGTGCCAGCAGGGTGGAGGTCAGGGGGCAGCCCCAGCATTTT | CASRVEVRGQPQHF
- | TRBJ2-7 | TRBV28 | - | TGTGCCAGCAGTTCCCTCCGGGACACGGACTACGAGCAGTACTTC | CASSSLRDTDYEQYF
- | TRBJ1-5 | TRBV5-4 | - | TGTGCCAGCAGCTTTAAACAGACCCCTCTTAGCAATCAGCCCCAGCATTTT | CASSFKQTPLSNQPQHF
- | TRBJ2-7 | TRBV7-9 | - | TGTGCCAGCGCCGAGGGCGAGCAGTACTTC | CASAEGEQYF
TRBD2 | TRBJ2-5 | TRBV28 | - | TGTGCCAGCAGTTTTTTCGCGGGAGCGTGGTCAGAGACCCAGTACTTC | CASSFFAGAWSETQYF
TRBD2 | TRBJ2-1 | TRBV29-1 | - | TGCAGCGTTGGGGCCCTCTTTGGGACTACCAACAATGAGCAGTTCTTC | CSVGALFGTTNNEQFF
TRBD1 | TRBJ1-1 | TRBV30 | - | TGTGCCTGGAGTCCCAGGGGGCTTGGGACTGAAGCTTTCTTT | CAWSPRGLGTEAFF
- | TRBJ2-5 | TRBV6-5 | once | TGTGCCAGCAGTTATGCGGCACGAGAGACCCAGTACTTC | CASSYAARETQYF
TRBD2 | TRBJ2-1 | TRBV10-2 | - | TGCGCCAGCAAAGTACTAGCGGGAGGGCCTGGGAATGAGCAGTTCTTC | CASKVLAGGPGNEQFF
TRBD2 | TRBJ2-5 | TRBV18 | - | TGTGCCAGCAAATTACTAGCGGCGCAAGAGACCCAGTACTTC | CASKLLAAQETQYF
- | TRBJ1-2 | TRBV30 | - | TGTGCCTGGGCAACAAGGAAACTAGGTGGCTACACCTTC | CAWATRKLGGYTF
- | TRBJ2-5 | TRBV4-2 | - | TGTGCCAGCAGCCAAGATTCAGTGGGGGCCCTGGGGACCCAGTACTTC | CASSQDSVGALGTQYF
TRBD1 | TRBJ1-6 | TRBV6-4 | - | TGTGCCAGCAGTTATCGGACAGGGAAGGATTCACCCCTCCACTTT | CASSYRTGKDSPLHF
TRBD1 | TRBJ1-4 | TRBV5-1 | - | TGCGCCAGCAGCTTGGCCGCCGGGACAGGGTTAGATGAAAAACTGTTTTTT | CASSLAAGTGLDEKLFF
- | TRBJ2-1 | TRBV29-1 | - | TGCAGCGCAGACCTACAGGAGCAGTTCTTC | CSADLQEQFF
- | TRBJ2-1 | TRBV11-2 | - | TGTGCCAGCAGCTTAGATTATAGGGGTAGGCAGTTCTTC | CASSLDYRGRQFF
- | TRBJ2-3 | TRBV21-1 | - | TGTGCCAGCAGCAAACTAGTCCACGCAGATACGCAGTATTTT | CASSKLVHADTQYF
TRBD2 | TRBJ2-2 | TRBV29-1 | - | TGCAGCGTTGGTAGCGGGAGGCTTACCGGGGAGCTGTTTTTT | CSVGSGRLTGELFF
- | TRBJ2-7 | TRBV10-2 | - | TGCGCCAGCGAACAGACGAATTCCTACGAGCAGTACTTC | CASEQTNSYEQYF
TRBD1 | TRBJ2-7 | TRBV23-1 | few | TGCGCCAGCAGTCAATTAGGAGACCGGGACAGGGGCTACGAGCAGTACTTC | CASSQLGDRDRGYEQYF
- | TRBJ2-1 | TRBV6-1 | - | TGTGCCAGCAGCTATACTAGAGACTCCTACAATGAGCAGTTCTTC | CASSYTRDSYNEQFF
- | TRBJ2-2 | TRBV6-4 | - | TGTGCAAGTAGGGGTTACACCGGGGAGCTGTTTTTT | CASRGYTGELFF
- | TRBJ1-6 | TRBV6-1 | - | TGTGCCAGCAGTGAAGCGGGGCGCTTTATTTCACCCCTCCACTTT | CASSEAGRFISPLHF
- | TRBJ2-3 | TRBV30 | - | TGTGCCTGGAGTGTCCAAGGAGGCACAGATACGCAGTATTTT | CAWSVQGGTDTQYF
TRBD1 | TRBJ2-7 | TRBV29-1 | - | TGCAGCGTTGTACCTCCGGGGACAGGTTTCTACGAGCAGTACTTC | CSVVPPGTGFYEQYF
- | TRBJ2-7 | TRBV10-2 | - | TGCGCCAGCTTCGCGCTAAGCTCCTACGAGCAGTACTTC | CASFALSSYEQYF
TRBD1 | TRBJ1-2 | TRBV6-4 | once | TGTGCCAGCAGTGATTTCCGGACAGGGGAAAATCGAAAGGGCTACACCTTC | CASSDFRTGENRKGYTF
- | TRBJ2-5 | TRBV6-4 | - | TGTGCCAGCAGTGACTCGGGGGGGACCCAGTACTTC | CASSDSGGTQYF
- | TRBJ2-5 | TRBV27 | - | TGTGCCAGCAGTTTCCTAGACCAAGAGACCCAGTACTTC | CASSFLDQETQYF
TRBD1 | TRBJ2-5 | TRBV5-1 | - | TGCGCCAGCAGCTTGGCCCTCTTACAGGGGGTACAAGAGACCCAGTACTTC | CASSLALLQGVQETQYF
TRBD1 | TRBJ1-2 | TRBV13 | - | TGTGCCAGCAGCTACAGGGGGCGCGGGTATGGCTACACCTTC | CASSYRGRGYGYTF
- | TRBJ2-3 | TRBV7-8 | - | TGTGCCAGCAGCTTACTCCGGGATACAGATACGCAGTATTTT | CASSLLRDTDTQYF
- | TRBJ1-2 | TRBV6-5 | once | TGTGCCAGCCGACAGCCTTCTAACTATGGCTACACCTTC | CASRQPSNYGYTF
- | TRBJ2-3 | TRBV7-6 | once | TGTGCCAGCAGCTTAGTCGCGCCACGGGGAACAGATACGCAGTATTTT | CASSLVAPRGTDTQYF
TRBD1 | TRBJ2-1 | TRBV5-1 | - | TGCGCCAGCAGCTTGGGGGACAGCATTTACAATGAGCAGTTCTTC | CASSLGDSIYNEQFF
TRBD2 | TRBJ2-3 | TRBV6-1 | - | TGTGCCAGCATGGCGGGAGGAAACACAGATACGCAGTATTTT | CASMAGGNTDTQYF
- | TRBJ1-4 | TRBV6-6 | - | TGTGCCAGCACTCCTCGACAGGTCTTAACTAATGAAAAACTGTTTTTT | CASTPRQVLTNEKLFF
TRBD1 | TRBJ1-1 | TRBV28 | few | TGTGCCAGCAGTTTAGTCGTTAGGGGACAGGGATCAACTGAAGCTTTCTTT | CASSLVVRGQGSTEAFF
TRBD1 | TRBJ1-2 | TRBV28 | - | TGTGCCAGCAGTTCAACGGCAGGGGGGAACTATGGCTACACCTTC | CASSSTAGGNYGYTF
TRBD1 | TRBJ2-2 | TRBV18 | - | TGTGCCAGCTCCCCCGGGACAGTCGGGACCGGGGAGCTGTTTTTT | CASSPGTVGTGELFF
TRBD2 | TRBJ2-1 | TRBV29-1 | - | TGCAGCTTTTTAGCGGGCAGCTCCTACAATGAGCAGTTCTTC | CSFLAGSSYNEQFF
TRBD1 | TRBJ1-1 | TRBV9 | - | TGTGCCAGCAGCCCTCGACAGGGGACGAACACTGAAGCTTTCTTT | CASSPRQGTNTEAFF
TRBD1 | TRBJ2-3 | TRBV7-9 | once | TGTGCCAGCAGCTCCGGACAGGGGGGCACAGATACGCAGTATTTT | CASSSGQGGTDTQYF